These 14 T cell receptor beta chains were all obtained from the same sample, sequenced in a study of PD-L1 blockade in urothelial cancer. Some clones are missing from TCRdb's copy, which holds only in-frame ones; the method was immunoSEQ multiplex PCR. The repertoire consists of 35,000 to 55,000 clones, with approximately 82% occurring once and the leading ten covering under 4%. Sequenced here: PBMCs, sampled around atezolizumab (anti-PD-L1) treatment. These receptors were taken from a man between 65 and 85 years old with urothelial cancer.

Turning to this clone: A junction end diverges from the germline sequence, so it may reflect a read error. The genes are TRBV19 and TRBJ1-5; D may be TRBD1 (6 bases). The CDR3 totals 14 residues. Per the germline V gene, CDR1 is LNHDA and CDR2 is SQIVND (reference sequence). CDR3 amino acids: CASGIGGGDQPQHF. CDR3 sequence (DNA): TGTGCCAGTGGTATAGGAGGGGGGGATCAGCCCCAGCATTTT.

The rearrangement uses TRBV7-3 and TRBJ2-1; 8 bases fit TRBD2. Germline loops: CDR1 SGHTA, CDR2 FQGTGA. V shed 5 bases, J shed 3 bases, and the junction held 9 bases outside the gene matches. This CDR3 has 16 amino acids. The CDR3 loop reads CASSEMSGGLYNEQFF. The CDR3 DNA reads TGTGCCAGCAGCGAAATGAGCGGGGGCCTCTACAATGAGCAGTTCTTC.

CDR3 amino acids: CASSLGGAILYEQYF. The CDR3 nucleotides read TGTGCCAGCAGTTTAGGGGGGGCTATTCTCTACGAGCAGTACTTC. The chain carries TRBV28 and TRBJ2-7; possible D gene TRBD2, 7 bases. Germline V gene sequence: CDR1 MDHEN, CDR2 SYDVKM. V dropped 2 bases and J dropped 3 bases, with 14 bases sitting between them. The CDR3 covers 15 residues. The full variable domain, in which reference TRBV28 and TRBJ2-7 provide the parts outside the CDR3, is DVKVTQSSRYLVKRTGEKVFLECVQDMDHENMFWYRQDPGLGLRLIYFSYDVKMKEKGDIPEGYSVSREKKERFSLILESASTNQTSMYLCASSLGGAILYEQYFGPGTRLTVT.

V gene TRBV28 combines with J gene TRBJ2-7; no clear D. CDR3 size: 12 residues. Germline V gives CDR1 MDHEN, CDR2 SYDVKM. The ends were cut back, 4 bases at V and 0 bases at J, with 4 bases in the middle. Written as DNA, the CDR3 is TGTGCCAGCAGTTCTTACTCCTACGAGCAGTACTTC. It is translated as CASSSYSYEQYF.

This clone was seen a single time. The chain uses TRBV5-1 and TRBJ2-1; 9 bases are shared with TRBD2. This CDR3 comprises 18 residues. CDR1 and CDR2 from the germline V gene are SGHRS and YFSETQ. V lost 4 bases and J lost 7; bases outside the gene matches: 18. The CDR3 DNA is TGCGCCAGCAGCCCGGGGGAGGGGTATAGCGGGAGATCGAATGAGCAGTTCTTC. Translation: CASSPGEGYSGRSNEQFF.

The CDR3 reads CASSLAGAGNTIYF. CDR3 DNA sequence: TGTGCCAGCAGCTTGGCAGGCGCTGGAAACACCATATATTTT. The V call is TRBV5-4, the J call TRBJ1-3; no clear D gene. The CDR3 has 14 amino acids. Trimming took 0 bases from V and 2 from J, leaving 6 bases between them. From germline, CDR1 is SGHNT and CDR2 YYREEE (reference sequence).

This clone came up once. The CDR3 sequence: CASSHLQETQYF. For the CDR3, the DNA is TGTGCCAGCAGCCACCTCCAAGAGACCCAGTACTTC. J is TRBJ2-5 and V is TRBV14; D gene ambiguous. The V gene's germline CDR1 is SGHDN and CDR2 FVKESK. V lost 3 bases to trimming and J lost 1 base, with 3 bases between them. The CDR3 runs to 12 residues.

This rearrangement joins TRBV11-2 to TRBJ1-2; D gene uncertain. The germline gives CDR1 SGHAT, CDR2 FQNNGV. V lost 4 bases and J 8 bases, leaving 8 bases between the germline ends. The CDR3 covers 11 residues. CDR3 in DNA: TGTGCCAGCAGCTCGAGTCTGGGCTACACCTTC. Translating it yields CASSSSLGYTF.

The chain carries TRBV12-5 and TRBJ1-2, with 10 bases lining up with TRBD1. Per the germline V gene, CDR1 is LGHNT and CDR2 is FRNRAP. The junction had 3 bases not matched to a gene; V was cut back by 1 base and J by 7 bases. This CDR3 spans 14 amino acids. CDR3 protein: CASGLGQGASGYTF. CDR3 sequence (DNA): TGTGCTAGTGGTTTGGGACAGGGGGCGAGTGGCTACACCTTC.

J is TRBJ2-3 and V is TRBV5-6; D is uncertain. Germline CDR1 is SGHDT and CDR2 is YYEEEE. The CDR3 runs 14 residues. V was cut by 1 base and J by 2 bases, with 8 bases left in between. Here the CDR3 reads CASSLSVLTDTQYF. CDR3 DNA: TGTGCCAGCAGCTTGTCCGTTCTCACAGATACGCAGTATTTT.

The V and J genes are TRBV5-4 and TRBJ2-1, with TRBD2 identical over 12 bases. With 4 bases clipped from V and 0 bases from J, the junction kept 5 bases outside the gene matches. This CDR3 contains 17 residues. The germline V gene encodes CDR1 SGHNT and CDR2 YYREEE (reference sequence). CDR3 amino acids: CASSPTSGGSSYNEQFF. The CDR3 coding sequence is TGTGCCAGCAGCCCGACTAGCGGGGGCTCCTCCTACAATGAGCAGTTCTTC.

J is TRBJ1-3 and V is TRBV5-4, with D uncertain. CDR1 and CDR2 from the germline V gene are SGHNT and YYREEE (reference sequence). Trimming removed 0 bases at V and 0 bases at J, with 4 bases between. This CDR3 spans 14 amino acids. The CDR3 loop is CASSLGLSGNTIYF. CDR3 bases: TGTGCCAGCAGCTTGGGGCTCTCTGGAAACACCATATATTTT. Variable domain in full (rest from reference TRBV5-4 and TRBJ1-3): ETGVTQSPTHLIKTRGQQVTLRCSSQSGHNTVSWYQQALGQGPQFIFQYYREEENGRGNFPPRFSGLQFPNYSSELNVNALELDDSALYLCASSLGLSGNTIYFGEGSWLTVV.

The chain has TRBV15 and TRBJ1-2; D is undetermined. Germline CDR1 is LNHNV and CDR2 is YYDKDF (reference sequence). Trimming took off 0 bases at V and 1 base at J, with 6 bases between the two ends. The CDR3 runs to 14 residues. CDR3 coding DNA: TGTGCCACCAGCAGAGACACTAATAACTATGGCTACACCTTC. Translated, it gives CATSRDTNNYGYTF.

This clone has more than one count but fewer than ten. The rearrangement links TRBV28 to TRBJ2-1; TRBD2 might be the D (5 bases). The length of the CDR3 is 15 residues. The V end lost 6 bases, the J end lost 0 bases, and 12 bases lay between the germline ends. Per the germline V gene, CDR1 is MDHEN and CDR2 is SYDVKM. This chain's CDR3 is CASSPDYSSYNEQFF. Here the CDR3 DNA reads TGTGCCAGCAGCCCCGACTACAGCTCCTACAATGAGCAGTTCTTC.